This T cell receptor beta chain comes out of a study of OX40 agonist ivuxolimab in advanced cancers. Describing the broader study: The costimulatory receptor OX40 (CD134) was targeted by ivuxolimab, a fully human IgG2 agonistic monoclonal antibody. Intravenous ivuxolimab was administered to patients every 2 weeks at six dose levels: 0.01, 0.1, 0.3, 1.5, 3 and 10 mg/kg. Of the 50 or so patients in dose escalation, about 20 had hepatocellular carcinoma, approximately 15 had melanoma, 9 had renal cell carcinoma and 9 had head and neck cancer. In the dose-escalation cohort, about four fifths of patients were male, and the mean age was roughly 56 years with a range of about 20 to 80. Prior anti-PD-1, anti-PD-L1 or anti-CTLA-4 therapy was permitted, and 30% to 50% of dose-escalation patients had received checkpoint inhibitors. Partial responses were achieved by three dose-escalation patients, of whom one had hepatocellular carcinoma and two had cutaneous melanoma. The point of sequencing TCRbeta in the periphery was to test whether ivuxolimab changed TCR sequence diversity and drove clonal T-cell expansion. The monotherapy dose-escalation portion (N = 52 patients) of the phase I ivuxolimab trial is reported in the paper. Results and caveats for the whole study, not just this receptor: Clonal expansion of both CD4+ and CD8+ blood T cells was observed from baseline to week 6 at doses 0.1 to 3.0 mg/kg. Antigen specificity was not determined for the clonally expanded peripheral T cells. On average, CD8+ T cells showed more expanded clones than CD4+ T cells after ivuxolimab. Low levels of normalized T-cell clonal expansion were also seen in some patients who did not respond. In the 0.1-3.0 mg/kg groups, partial responders had among the lowest normalized peripheral clonal expansion, particularly in CD8+ T cells.

Per the germline V gene, SQVTM is the CDR1 and ANQGSEA is the CDR2. The CDR3 numbers 14 residues from cysteine through phenylalanine. Solely the CDR3 DNA is kept, with 42 bases framed from the first base. V gives up 1 base and J gives up 2 bases, and the segment between their germline ends measures 12 bases. About this clone: Its recognized antigen is unknown. Per-base qualities were not stored, and no clone one base away is much larger.

To sequence the TCRbeta CDR3 region, genomic DNA was isolated from the sorted cells. The immunoSEQ Assay was used for sequencing of TCRbeta CDR3 regions. TCRdb holds this immuneACCESS table with in-frame rearrangements only. Some clones are missing; in checked studies, unresolved V genes explain under half, and the rest has no known cause. A total of tens of thousands of clones appear in this sample, roughly 82% of them only once. The leading ten clones occupy roughly 2.1% of the sample. The trial excluded patients who had a history of autoimmune disease or who were on systemic immunosuppression. Peripheral blood for TCR sequencing was collected from all dose cohorts at baseline, on cycle 4 day 1, and on cycle 7 day 1. Samples came from an open-label, multicenter, first-in-human phase I dose-escalation trial of ivuxolimab. Adults with locally advanced or metastatic melanoma, renal cell, hepatocellular, or head and neck squamous cell carcinoma were enrolled in the trial. Before TCR sequencing, CD4+ T cells and CD8+ T cells were sorted from peripheral blood as separate populations.

The receptor comes from an adult with an advanced solid tumor such as melanoma, head and neck, liver or kidney cancer. The sample in question was CD4+ or CD8+ T cells sorted from blood, obtained in a trial of the OX40 agonist ivuxolimab. The chain is encoded by TRBV29-1 joined to TRBJ2-7; the D segment could be TRBD2, given 6 matching bases. The CDR3 protein is CSVEGGDQTYEQYF. In nucleotides, the sequence is TGCAGCGTTGAAGGCGGGGACCAGACCTACGAGCAGTACTTC.